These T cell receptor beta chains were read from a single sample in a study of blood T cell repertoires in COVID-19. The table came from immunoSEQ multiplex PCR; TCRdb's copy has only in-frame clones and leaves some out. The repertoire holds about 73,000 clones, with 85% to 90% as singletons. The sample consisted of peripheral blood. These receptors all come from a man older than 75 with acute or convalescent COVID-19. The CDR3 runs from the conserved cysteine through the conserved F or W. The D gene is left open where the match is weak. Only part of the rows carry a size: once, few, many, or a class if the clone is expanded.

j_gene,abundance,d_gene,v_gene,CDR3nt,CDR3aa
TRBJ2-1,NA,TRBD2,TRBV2,TGTGCCAGCAGTGAGTCTTCTAGCGGGAGAGGTGAGCAGTTCTTC,CASSESSSGRGEQFF
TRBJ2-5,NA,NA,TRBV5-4,TGTGCCAGCAGCTTGGCCAGAAGGGGAGCGGGTGAAGAGACCCAGTACTTC,CASSLARRGAGEETQYF
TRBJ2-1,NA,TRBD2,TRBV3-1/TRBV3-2,TGTGCCAGCAGCCGAATAGCGGGGAGCTCCTACAATGAGCAGTTCTTC,CASSRIAGSSYNEQFF
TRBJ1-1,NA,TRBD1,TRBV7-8,TGTGCCAGCAGCTTTCCTATAAAACAGGGGGACAGCACTGAAGCTTTCTTT,CASSFPIKQGDSTEAFF
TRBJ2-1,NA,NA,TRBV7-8,TGTGCCAGCAGCTTAAACAGGTTCAGTAATGAGCAGTTCTTC,CASSLNRFSNEQFF
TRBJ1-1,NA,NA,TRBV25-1,TGTGCCAGCAGTGTTGGGGGGTCGATGAACACTGAAGCTTTCTTT,CASSVGGSMNTEAFF
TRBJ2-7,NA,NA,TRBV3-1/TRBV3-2,TGTGCCAGCAGCCAGATGGGGGCGAAGGACGAGCAGTACTTC,CASSQMGAKDEQYF
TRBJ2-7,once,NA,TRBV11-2,TGTGCCAGCAGATTTAGCGGCCAGAGCTCCTACGAGCAGTACTTC,CASRFSGQSSYEQYF
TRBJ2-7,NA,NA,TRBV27,TGTGCCAGCAGTACAACGGGAAGCGACGAGCAGTACTTC,CASSTTGSDEQYF
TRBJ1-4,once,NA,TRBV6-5,TGTGCCAGCACAACGACAGCAACTAATGAAAAACTGTTTTTT,CASTTTATNEKLFF
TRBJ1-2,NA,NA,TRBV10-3,TGTGCCATCAGCAGGTTGGGAGACAACTATGGCTACACCTTC,CAISRLGDNYGYTF
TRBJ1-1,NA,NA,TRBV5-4,TGTGCCAGCAGCGCGGACAGAGGCACTGAAGCTTTCTTT,CASSADRGTEAFF
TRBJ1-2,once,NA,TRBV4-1,TGCGCCAGCAGCCAAGTGGGGGAGGTATATGGCTACACCTTC,CASSQVGEVYGYTF
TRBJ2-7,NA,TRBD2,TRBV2,TGTGCCAGCATCCCATTAGCGGGGCCCAAAGGGGAGCAGTACTTC,CASIPLAGPKGEQYF
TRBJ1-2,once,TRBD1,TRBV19,TGTGCCAGTAGTGAACAGGGGGGTTGGTATGGCTACACCTTC,CASSEQGGWYGYTF
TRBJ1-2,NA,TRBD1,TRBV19,TGTGCCAGTGCACAGGGGGCGGTCTATGGCTACACCTTC,CASAQGAVYGYTF
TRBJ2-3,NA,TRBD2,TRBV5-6,TGTGCCAGCAGCATTCGGACTAGCGGGAGAACAGATACGCAGTATTTT,CASSIRTSGRTDTQYF
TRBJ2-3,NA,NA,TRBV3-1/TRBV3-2,TGTGCCAGCAGCCAGTTCTCAGATACGCAGTATTTT,CASSQFSDTQYF
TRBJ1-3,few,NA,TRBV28,TGTGCCAGCACTTCAACAGTACGCTCTGGAAACACCATATATTTT,CASTSTVRSGNTIYF
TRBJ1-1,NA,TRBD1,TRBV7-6,TGTGCCAGCAGCTCGGGACAGGGTGGCCCCACTGAAGCTTTCTTT,CASSSGQGGPTEAFF
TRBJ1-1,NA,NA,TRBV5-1,TGCGCCAGCAGCTTGGCCCCTTTGGCAGGGAAGAACACTGAAGCTTTCTTT,CASSLAPLAGKNTEAFF
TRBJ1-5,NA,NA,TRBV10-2,TGCGCCAGCAGTGTCCCCGGCGGAAATCAGCCCCAGCATTTT,CASSVPGGNQPQHF
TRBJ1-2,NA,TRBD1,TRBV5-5,TGTGCCAGCAGCGCGGGGACAGCATATGGCTACACCTTC,CASSAGTAYGYTF
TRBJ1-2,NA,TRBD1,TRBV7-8,TGTGCCAGCAGCAACGACAGGGACGCTAACTATGGCTACACCTTC,CASSNDRDANYGYTF
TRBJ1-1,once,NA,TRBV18,TGTGCCAGCTCATCGCAGGGCACGAACACTGAAGCTTTCTTT,CASSSQGTNTEAFF
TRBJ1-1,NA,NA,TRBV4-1,TGCGCCAGCAGCCAAGGGGGTTGGGCGGGAACTGAAGCTTTCTTT,CASSQGGWAGTEAFF
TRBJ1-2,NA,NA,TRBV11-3,TGTGCCAGCAGCCATACAGAACCATTCCGGGACCGGGGGAATGGCTACACCTTC,CASSHTEPFRDRGNGYTF
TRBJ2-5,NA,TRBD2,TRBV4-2,TGTGCCAGCAGCCAAGAGTCCCCGGGGGGGCAAGAGACCCAGTACTTC,CASSQESPGGQETQYF
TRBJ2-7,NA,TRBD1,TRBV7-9,TGTGCCAGCAGCTCCGGGACAGGCCTATCCTACGAGCAGTACTTC,CASSSGTGLSYEQYF
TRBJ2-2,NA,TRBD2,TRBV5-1,TGCGCCAGCAGCTTCCGGACTAGCGGGAACACCGGGGAGCTGTTTTTT,CASSFRTSGNTGELFF
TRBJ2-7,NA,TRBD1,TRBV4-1,TGCGCCAGCAGCCTCTCATGGACAGGGCAGTACGAGCAGTACTTC,CASSLSWTGQYEQYF
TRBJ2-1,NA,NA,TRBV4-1,TGCGCCAGCAGCCAGGAGACCGAAGGTGAGCAGTTCTTC,CASSQETEGEQFF
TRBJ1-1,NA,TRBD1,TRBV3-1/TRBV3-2,TGTGCCAGCAGCCCCCTACCGGGACAGGGGAGGACTGAAGCTTTCTTT,CASSPLPGQGRTEAFF
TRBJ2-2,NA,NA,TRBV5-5,TGTGCCAGCAGCTCTGACTCGACGAACACCGGGGAGCTGTTTTTT,CASSSDSTNTGELFF
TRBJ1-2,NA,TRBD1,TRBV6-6,TGTGCCAGCAGCCAAGGACAGGGCGGCTATGGCTACACCTTC,CASSQGQGGYGYTF
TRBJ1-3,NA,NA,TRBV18,TGTGCCAGCTCAACCGACAGTGGTGGAAACACCATATATTTT,CASSTDSGGNTIYF
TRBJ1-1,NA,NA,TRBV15,TGTGCCACCAGCAGGGGTACAGGGATCACTGAAGCTTTCTTT,CATSRGTGITEAFF
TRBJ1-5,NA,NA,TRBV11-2,TGTGCCAGCAGCCTGGACAGCCGTCCAAATCAGCCCCAGCATTTT,CASSLDSRPNQPQHF
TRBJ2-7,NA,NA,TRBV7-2,TGTGCCAGCAGCTTAGTAACATACGAGCAGTACTTC,CASSLVTYEQYF
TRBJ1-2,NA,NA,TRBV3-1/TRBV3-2,TGTGCCAGCAGCCAAGGCGAGATAATATCAGGGTCCGCCTTC,CASSQGEIISGSAF
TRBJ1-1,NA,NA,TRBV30,TGTGCCTGGAGTGTCCCCCTCGGGGGGACTGAAGCTTTCTTT,CAWSVPLGGTEAFF
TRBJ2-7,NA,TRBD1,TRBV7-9,TGTGCCAGCAGCTTAGTGGACAGGACCTCCTACGAGCAGTACTTC,CASSLVDRTSYEQYF